This T cell receptor (beta chain) was sequenced during a study of blood T cell repertoires in COVID-19. Study background: Whether acute or convalescent, the COVID-19 samples came from the United States, Italy and Spain. T cells, B-cell-depleted T cells, or PBMCs supplied cDNA or gDNA.

The authors' processing: Counts of nucleated cells, estimated from reference gene primer amplification, were obtained. Sequencing used immunoSEQ multiplex PCR; TCRdb keeps in-frame clones, though not all of them. The V and J calls and clone size come from that table; D and trimming were worked out from the DNA. This table holds under 250,000 clones, about 80% found once. Germline V CDR1 and CDR2: PRHDT, FYEKMQ (reference sequence). The V segment lost 2 bases and the J segment 2 bases; nucleotides outside the gene matches: 8. The CDR3 contains 16 residues. Each participant's cohort was designated according to participant-reported clinical history.

The chain uses TRBV13 and TRBJ2-5, with 7 bases identical to TRBD2. The receptor comes from a woman aged 35 to 49 with acute COVID-19. Material: PBMCs or T cells enriched from blood (not recorded which). Written as DNA, the CDR3 is TGTGCCAGCAGCTTAAGTCCCAGCGGGGTTCAAGAGACCCAGTACTTC. Translated, it gives CASSLSPSGVQETQYF.